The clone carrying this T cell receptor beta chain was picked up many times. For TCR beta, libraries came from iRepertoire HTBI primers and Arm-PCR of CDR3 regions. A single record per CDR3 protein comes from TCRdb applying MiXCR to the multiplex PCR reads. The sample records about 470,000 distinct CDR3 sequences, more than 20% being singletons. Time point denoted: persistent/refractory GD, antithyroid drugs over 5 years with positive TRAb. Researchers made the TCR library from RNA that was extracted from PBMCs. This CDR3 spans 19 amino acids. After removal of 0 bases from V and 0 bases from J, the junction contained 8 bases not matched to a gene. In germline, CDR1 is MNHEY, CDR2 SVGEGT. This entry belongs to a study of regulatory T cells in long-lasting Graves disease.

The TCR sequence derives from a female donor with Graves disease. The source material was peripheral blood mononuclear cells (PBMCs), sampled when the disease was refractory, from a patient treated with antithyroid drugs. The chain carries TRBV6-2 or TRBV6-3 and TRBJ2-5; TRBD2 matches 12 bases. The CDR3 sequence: CASSYSTSGSPQNQETQYF. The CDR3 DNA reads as TGTGCCAGCAGTTACTCGACTAGCGGGAGCCCGCAAAACCAAGAGACCCAGTACTTC.